The entry that follows covers one T cell receptor (beta chain) sequence. The germline V and J ends were trimmed by 4 bases and 3 bases, with 12 bases remaining between them. From germline, CDR1 is LNHDA and CDR2 SQIVND (reference sequence). This CDR3 is 14 amino acids long. This entry belongs to a study of CD8 T cells in Susac syndrome. Sequencing targeted TCR beta in T cells from blood (CD8+ and CD4+). Diagnostic criteria for definite or probable disease, in their recently defined form, were met by the patients with Susac syndrome. The RNA input was about 0.45 to 1 ug, and it was reverse transcribed with random hexamers. A single record per CDR3 protein comes from TCRdb applying MiXCR to the immunoSEQ multiplex PCR reads. The table includes over 150,000 distinct CDR3 sequences, just under 95% detected once.

The sample taken for sequencing was CD4+ T cells from PBMCs. V gene TRBV19 combines with J gene TRBJ1-1; D is perhaps TRBD1 (6 bases). The receptor was isolated from a human donor with Susac syndrome. CDR3 DNA: TGTGCCAGTAGTAACAGGGTTGGGGACACTGAAGCTTTCTTT. It translates to CASSNRVGDTEAFF.